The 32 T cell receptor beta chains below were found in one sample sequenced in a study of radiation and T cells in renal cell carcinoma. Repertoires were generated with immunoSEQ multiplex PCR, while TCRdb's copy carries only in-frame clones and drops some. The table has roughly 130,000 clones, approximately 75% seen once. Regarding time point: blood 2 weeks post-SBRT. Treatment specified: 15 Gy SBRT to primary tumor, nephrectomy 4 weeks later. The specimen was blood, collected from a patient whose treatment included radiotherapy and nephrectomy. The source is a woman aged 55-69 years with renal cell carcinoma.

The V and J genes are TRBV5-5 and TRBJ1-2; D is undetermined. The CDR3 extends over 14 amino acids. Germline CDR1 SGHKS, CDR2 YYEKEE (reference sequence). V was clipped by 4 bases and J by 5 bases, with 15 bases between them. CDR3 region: CASSAEPAGYGYTF. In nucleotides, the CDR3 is TGTGCCAGCAGCGCGGAGCCCGCCGGGTATGGCTACACCTTC.

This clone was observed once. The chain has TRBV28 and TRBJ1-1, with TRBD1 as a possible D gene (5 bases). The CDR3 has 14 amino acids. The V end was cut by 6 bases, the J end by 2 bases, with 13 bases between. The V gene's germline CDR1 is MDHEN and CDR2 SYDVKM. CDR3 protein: CASSPPGGNTEAFF. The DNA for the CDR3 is TGTGCCAGCAGCCCACCGGGGGGTAACACTGAAGCTTTCTTT.

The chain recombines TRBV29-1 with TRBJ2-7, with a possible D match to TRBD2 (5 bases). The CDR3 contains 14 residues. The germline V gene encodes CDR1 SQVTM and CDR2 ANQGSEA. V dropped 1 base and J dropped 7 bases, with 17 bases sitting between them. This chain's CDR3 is CSVEGGSAPGEQYF. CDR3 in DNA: TGCAGCGTTGAAGGAGGGTCGGCCCCGGGGGAGCAGTACTTC.

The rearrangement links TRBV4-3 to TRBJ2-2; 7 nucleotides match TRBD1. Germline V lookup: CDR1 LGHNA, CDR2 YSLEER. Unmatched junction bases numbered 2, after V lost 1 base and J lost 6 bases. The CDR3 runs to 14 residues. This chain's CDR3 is CASSQGGTAGELFF. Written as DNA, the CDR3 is TGCGCCAGCAGCCAAGGTGGGACAGCCGGGGAGCTGTTTTTT.

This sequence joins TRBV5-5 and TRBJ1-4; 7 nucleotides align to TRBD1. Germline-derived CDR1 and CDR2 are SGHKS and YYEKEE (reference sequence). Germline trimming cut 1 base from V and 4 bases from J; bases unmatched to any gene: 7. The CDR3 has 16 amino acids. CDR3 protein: CASSLRGTENNEKLFF. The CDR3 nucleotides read TGTGCCAGCAGCTTGAGGGGGACAGAAAATAATGAAAAACTGTTTTTT.

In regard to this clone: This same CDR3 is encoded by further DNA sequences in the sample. The CDR3 bases are TGTGCCACCAGCAGAGATTTGGGAATTGAGACCCAGTACTTC. It is translated as CATSRDLGIETQYF. The chain carries TRBV15 and TRBJ2-5; D uncertain. The V gene's germline CDR1 is LNHNV and CDR2 YYDKDF (reference sequence). The CDR3 consists of 14 residues. V shed 0 bases and J shed 5 bases, with 10 bases lying between them. Based on the CDR3 plus reference TRBV15 and TRBJ2-5, the full variable domain is DAMVIQNPRYQVTQFGKPVTLSCSQTLNHNVMYWYQQKSSQAPKLLFHYYDKDFNNEADTPDNFQSRRPNTSFCFLDIRSPGLGDTAMYLCATSRDLGIETQYFGPGTRLLVL.

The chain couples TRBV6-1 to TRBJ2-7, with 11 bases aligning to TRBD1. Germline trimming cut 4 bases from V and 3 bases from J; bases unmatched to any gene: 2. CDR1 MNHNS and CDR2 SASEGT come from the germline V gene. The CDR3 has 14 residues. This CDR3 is CASSAGTGGYEQYF. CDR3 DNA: TGTGCCAGCAGTGCCGGGACAGGGGGCTACGAGCAGTACTTC.

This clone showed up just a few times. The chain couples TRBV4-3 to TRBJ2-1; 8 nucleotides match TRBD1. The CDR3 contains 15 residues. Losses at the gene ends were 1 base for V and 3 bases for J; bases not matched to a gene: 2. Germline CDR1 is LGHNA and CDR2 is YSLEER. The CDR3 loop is CASSQVDRDYNEQFF. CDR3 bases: TGCGCCAGCAGCCAAGTGGACAGGGACTACAATGAGCAGTTCTTC.

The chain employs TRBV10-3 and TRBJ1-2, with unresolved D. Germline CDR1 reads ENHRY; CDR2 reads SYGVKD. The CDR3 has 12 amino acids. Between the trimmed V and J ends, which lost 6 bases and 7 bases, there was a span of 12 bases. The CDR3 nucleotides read TGTGCCATCAGCTCAGATCCCGGTGGCTACACCTTC. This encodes CAISSDPGGYTF.

The CDR3 sequence is CASSPGGGGYEQYF. The CDR3 DNA follows: TGCGCCAGCAGCCCCGGGGGGGGCGGCTACGAGCAGTACTTC. This rearrangement joins TRBV5-1 to TRBJ2-7, with 8 bases identical to TRBD2. Trimming cost V 4 bases and J 3 bases; bases outside gene matches: 6. The CDR3 is 14 amino acids. Germline CDR1 and CDR2: SGHRS and YFSETQ.

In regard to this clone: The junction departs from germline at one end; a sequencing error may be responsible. The CDR3 reads CSARGAGELFF. Written as DNA, the CDR3 is TGCAGTGCGAGAGGAGCCGGGGAGCTGTTTTTT. The J gene is TRBJ2-2, the V gene TRBV20-1; no clear D gene. The germline V gene encodes CDR1 DFQATT and CDR2 SNEGSKA (reference sequence). This CDR3 is 11 amino acids long.

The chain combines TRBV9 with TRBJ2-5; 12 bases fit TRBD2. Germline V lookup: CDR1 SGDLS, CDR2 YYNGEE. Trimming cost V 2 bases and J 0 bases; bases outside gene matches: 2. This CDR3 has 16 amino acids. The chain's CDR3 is CASSVLAGGNQETQYF. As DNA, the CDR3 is TGTGCCAGCAGCGTTCTAGCGGGGGGGAACCAAGAGACCCAGTACTTC.

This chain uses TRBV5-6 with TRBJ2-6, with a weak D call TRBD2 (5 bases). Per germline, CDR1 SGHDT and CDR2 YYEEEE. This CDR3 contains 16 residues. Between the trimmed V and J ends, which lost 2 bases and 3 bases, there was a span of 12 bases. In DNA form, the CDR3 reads TGTGCCAGCAGCTTCTCGGGATTCTTTGGGGCCAACGTCCTGACTTTC. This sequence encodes CASSFSGFFGANVLTF.

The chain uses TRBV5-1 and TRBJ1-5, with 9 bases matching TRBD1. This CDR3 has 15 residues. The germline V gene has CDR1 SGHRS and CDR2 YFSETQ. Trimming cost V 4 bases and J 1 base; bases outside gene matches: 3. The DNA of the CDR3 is TGCGCCAGCAGCCTACAGGGGGCGAGCAATCAGCCCCAGCATTTT. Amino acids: CASSLQGASNQPQHF.

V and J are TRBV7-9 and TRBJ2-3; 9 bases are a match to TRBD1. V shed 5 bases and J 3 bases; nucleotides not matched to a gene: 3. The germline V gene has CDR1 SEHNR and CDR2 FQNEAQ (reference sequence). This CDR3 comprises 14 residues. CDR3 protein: CASSRGQGTDTQYF. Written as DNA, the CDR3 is TGTGCCAGCAGCCGGGGACAGGGAACAGATACGCAGTATTTT.

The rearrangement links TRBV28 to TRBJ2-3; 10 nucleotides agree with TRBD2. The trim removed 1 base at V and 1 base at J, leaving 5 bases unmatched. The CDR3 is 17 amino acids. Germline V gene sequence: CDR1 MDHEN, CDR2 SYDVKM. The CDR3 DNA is TGTGCCAGCAGTTTATTGGGGCTAGCGGGAGGCACAGATACGCAGTATTTT. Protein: CASSLLGLAGGTDTQYF.

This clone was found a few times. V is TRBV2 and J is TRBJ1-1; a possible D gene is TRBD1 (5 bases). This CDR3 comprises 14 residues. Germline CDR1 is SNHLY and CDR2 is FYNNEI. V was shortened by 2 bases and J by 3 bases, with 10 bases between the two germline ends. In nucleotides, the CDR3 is TGTGCCAGCAGTGAATCAGGGATGCACACTGAAGCTTTCTTT. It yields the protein CASSESGMHTEAFF.

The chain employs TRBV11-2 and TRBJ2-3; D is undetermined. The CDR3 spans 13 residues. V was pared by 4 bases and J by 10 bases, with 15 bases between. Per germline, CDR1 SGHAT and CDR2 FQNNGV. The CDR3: CASSSLAVRAQYF. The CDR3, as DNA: TGTGCCAGCAGCTCCCTGGCAGTAAGAGCGCAGTATTTT.

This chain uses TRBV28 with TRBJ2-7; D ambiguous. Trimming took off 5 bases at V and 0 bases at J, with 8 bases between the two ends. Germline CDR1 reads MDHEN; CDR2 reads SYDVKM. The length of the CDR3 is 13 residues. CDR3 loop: CASSAWSSYEQYF. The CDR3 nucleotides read TGTGCCAGCAGTGCGTGGAGCTCCTACGAGCAGTACTTC.

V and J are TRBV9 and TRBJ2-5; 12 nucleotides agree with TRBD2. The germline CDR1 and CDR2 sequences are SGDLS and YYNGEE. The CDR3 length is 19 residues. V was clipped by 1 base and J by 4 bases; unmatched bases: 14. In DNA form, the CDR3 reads TGTGCCAGCAGCGTACTGGGGGGCCGACTAGCGGGAGAAGGAGAGACCCAGTACTTC. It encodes CASSVLGGRLAGEGETQYF.

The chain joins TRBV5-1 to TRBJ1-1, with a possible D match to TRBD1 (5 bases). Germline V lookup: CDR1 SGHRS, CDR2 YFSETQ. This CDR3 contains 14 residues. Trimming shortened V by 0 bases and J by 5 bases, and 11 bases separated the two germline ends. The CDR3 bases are TGCGCCAGCAGCTTGGCCCCCGGGACGACTGAAGCTTTCTTT. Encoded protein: CASSLAPGTTEAFF.

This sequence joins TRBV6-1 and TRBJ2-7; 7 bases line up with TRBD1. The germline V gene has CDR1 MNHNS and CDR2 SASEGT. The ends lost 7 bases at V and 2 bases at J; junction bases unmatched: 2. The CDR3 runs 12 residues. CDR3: CASTQGPYEQYF. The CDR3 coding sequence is TGTGCCAGCACACAGGGGCCCTACGAGCAGTACTTC.

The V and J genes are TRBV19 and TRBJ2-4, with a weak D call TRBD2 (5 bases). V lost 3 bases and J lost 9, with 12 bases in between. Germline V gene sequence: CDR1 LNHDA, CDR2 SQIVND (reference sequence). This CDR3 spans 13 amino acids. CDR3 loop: CASSMRPSGIQYF. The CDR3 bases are TGTGCCAGTAGTATGCGCCCGAGCGGCATTCAGTACTTC. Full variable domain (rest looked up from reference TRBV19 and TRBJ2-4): DGGITQSPKYLFRKEGQNVTLSCEQNLNHDAMYWYRQDPGQGLRLIYYSQIVNDFQKGDIAEGYSVSREKKESFPLTVTSAQKNPTAFYLCASSMRPSGIQYFGAGTRLSVL.

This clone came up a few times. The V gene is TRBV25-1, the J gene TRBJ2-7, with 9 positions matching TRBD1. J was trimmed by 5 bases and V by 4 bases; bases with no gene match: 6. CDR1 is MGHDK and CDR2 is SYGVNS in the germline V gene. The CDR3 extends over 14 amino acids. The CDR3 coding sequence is TGTGCCAGCAGTGCCGGGACAGGGAGGAACGAGCAGTACTTC. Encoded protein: CASSAGTGRNEQYF.

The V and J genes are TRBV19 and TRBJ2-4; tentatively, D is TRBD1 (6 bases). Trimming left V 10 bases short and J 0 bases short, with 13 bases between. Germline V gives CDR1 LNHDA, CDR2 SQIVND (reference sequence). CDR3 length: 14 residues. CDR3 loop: CATKDSLAKNIQYF. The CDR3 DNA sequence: TGTGCCACTAAGGACAGCCTAGCCAAAAACATTCAGTACTTC.

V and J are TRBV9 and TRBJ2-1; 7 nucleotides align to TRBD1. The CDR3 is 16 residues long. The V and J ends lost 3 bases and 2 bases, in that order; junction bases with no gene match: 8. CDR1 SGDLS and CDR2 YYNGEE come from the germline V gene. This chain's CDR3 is CASSELDRVTYNEQFF. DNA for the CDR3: TGTGCCAGCAGCGAACTAGACAGGGTAACCTACAATGAGCAGTTCTTC.

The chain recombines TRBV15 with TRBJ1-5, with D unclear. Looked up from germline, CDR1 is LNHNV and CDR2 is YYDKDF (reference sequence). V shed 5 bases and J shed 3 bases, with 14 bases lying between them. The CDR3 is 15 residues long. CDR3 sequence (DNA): TGTGCCACCAGCGTCGAGAAGGCCTTCAATCAGCCCCAGCATTTT. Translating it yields CATSVEKAFNQPQHF.

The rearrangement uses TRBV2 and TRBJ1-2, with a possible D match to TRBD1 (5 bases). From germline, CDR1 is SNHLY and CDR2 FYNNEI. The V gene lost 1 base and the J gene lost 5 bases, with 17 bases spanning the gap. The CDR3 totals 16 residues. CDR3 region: CASSEGEGTLGYGYTF. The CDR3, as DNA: TGTGCCAGCAGTGAAGGTGAAGGGACCCTTGGGTATGGCTACACCTTC.

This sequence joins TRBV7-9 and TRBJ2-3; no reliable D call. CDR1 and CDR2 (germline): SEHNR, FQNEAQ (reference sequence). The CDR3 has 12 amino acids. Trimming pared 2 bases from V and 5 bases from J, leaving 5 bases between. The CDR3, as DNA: TGTGCCAGCAGCTTAAAAATAGATACGCAGTATTTT. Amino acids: CASSLKIDTQYF.

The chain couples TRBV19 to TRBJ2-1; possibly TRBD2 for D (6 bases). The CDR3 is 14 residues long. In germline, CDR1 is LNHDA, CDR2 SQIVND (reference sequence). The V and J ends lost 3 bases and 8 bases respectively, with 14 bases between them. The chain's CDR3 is CASSINRGYHEQFF. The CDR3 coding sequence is TGTGCCAGTAGTATCAACCGGGGGTACCATGAGCAGTTCTTC.

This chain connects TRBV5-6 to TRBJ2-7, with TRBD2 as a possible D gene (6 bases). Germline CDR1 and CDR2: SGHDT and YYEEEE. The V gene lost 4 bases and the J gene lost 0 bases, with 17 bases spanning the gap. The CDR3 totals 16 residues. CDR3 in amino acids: CASSQGLTLSSYEQYF. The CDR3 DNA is TGTGCCAGCAGCCAGGGACTGACGCTGAGCTCCTACGAGCAGTACTTC.

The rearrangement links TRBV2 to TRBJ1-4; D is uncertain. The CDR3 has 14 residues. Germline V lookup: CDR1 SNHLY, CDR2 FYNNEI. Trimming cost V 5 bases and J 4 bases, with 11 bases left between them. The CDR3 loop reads CASSKSDGNEKLFF. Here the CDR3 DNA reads TGTGCCAGCAGTAAATCCGACGGTAATGAAAAACTGTTTTTT.